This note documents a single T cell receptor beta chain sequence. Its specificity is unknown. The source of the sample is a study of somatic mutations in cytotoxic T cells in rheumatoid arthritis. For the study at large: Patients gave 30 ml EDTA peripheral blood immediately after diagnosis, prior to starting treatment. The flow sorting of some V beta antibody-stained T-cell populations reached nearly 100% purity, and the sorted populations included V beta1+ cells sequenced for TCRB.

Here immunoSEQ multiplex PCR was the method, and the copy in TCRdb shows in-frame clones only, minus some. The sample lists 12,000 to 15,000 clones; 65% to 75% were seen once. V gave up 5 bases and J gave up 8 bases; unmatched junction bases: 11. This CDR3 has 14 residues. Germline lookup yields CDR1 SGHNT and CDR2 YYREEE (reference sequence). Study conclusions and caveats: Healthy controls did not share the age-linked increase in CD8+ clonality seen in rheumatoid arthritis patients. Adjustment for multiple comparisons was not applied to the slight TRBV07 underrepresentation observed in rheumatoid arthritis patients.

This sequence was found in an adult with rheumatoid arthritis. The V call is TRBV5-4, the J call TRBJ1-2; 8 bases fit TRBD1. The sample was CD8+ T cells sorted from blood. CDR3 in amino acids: CASRGAGGADGYTF. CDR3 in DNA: TGTGCCAGCAGAGGCGCAGGGGGCGCCGACGGCTACACCTTC.